These 8 T cell receptor beta chains were sequenced from one sample in a study of identifying expanded T cells in peripheral blood. Generated by immunoSEQ multiplex PCR, the TCRdb table keeps only in-frame clones and is missing some. This sample yields around 60,000 clones, of which approximately 80% are seen a single time; 17% belongs to the top ten. Specimen: blood. All receptors come from a person aged 18 to 75 in good health.

The chain has TRBV6-5 and TRBJ1-1; 7 bases fit TRBD1. After removal of 6 bases from V and 5 bases from J, the junction contained 12 bases not matched to a gene. Germline V lookup: CDR1 MNHEY, CDR2 SVGAGI. The CDR3 has 15 amino acids. CDR3 sequence (DNA): TGTGCCAGCAGCCACAGAACAGGGGAGGGTACTGAAGCTTTCTTT. Translated: CASSHRTGEGTEAFF.

The rearrangement uses TRBV6-5 and TRBJ2-6; D unclear. V lost 6 bases, J lost 0 bases, and 6 bases lay in between. Looked up from germline, CDR1 is MNHEY and CDR2 is SVGAGI. The CDR3 totals 14 residues. As DNA, the CDR3 is TGTGCCAGCAGAGTATACTCTGGGGCCAACGTCCTGACTTTC. It is translated as CASRVYSGANVLTF.

In its sample, this clone was seen a few times. The chain recombines TRBV11-3 with TRBJ2-1; 10 positions match TRBD2. Germline CDR1 is SGHNT and CDR2 is YENEEA. This CDR3 spans 16 amino acids. After removal of 6 bases from V and 8 bases from J, the junction contained 13 bases not matched to a gene. The CDR3 region has the DNA TGTGCCAGCAGGGCTCTAGCGGGAGTTTCGGGGGATGAGCAGTTCTTC. This translates into CASRALAGVSGDEQFF.

Here the CDR3 reads CASSLSGRNTEAFF. DNA for the CDR3: TGTGCCAGCAGCCTATCGGGACGGAACACTGAAGCTTTCTTT. V and J are TRBV14 and TRBJ1-1; possible D gene TRBD1, 5 bases. The CDR3 is 14 residues long. Looked up from germline, CDR1 is SGHDN and CDR2 is FVKESK. The V gene lost 4 bases and the J gene lost 1 base, with 10 bases spanning the gap.

The chain uses TRBV30 and TRBJ2-7; possibly TRBD2 for D (6 bases). Germline-derived CDR1 and CDR2 are GTSNPN and SVGIG (reference sequence). The CDR3 contains 14 residues. The germline V and J ends were trimmed by 3 bases and 5 bases, with 17 bases remaining between them. CDR3 protein: CAWSLRGLGDEQYF. CDR3 nucleotides: TGTGCCTGGAGCCTTCGGGGACTGGGGGACGAGCAGTACTTC.

The chain combines TRBV19 with TRBJ1-1, with TRBD1 matching over 7 bases. The CDR3 is 13 amino acids. J gave up 4 bases and V 1 base, and 0 bases lay outside the gene matches. Germline V gene data show CDR1 as LNHDA and CDR2 as SQIVND (reference sequence). The CDR3 protein is CASSIAGGTEAFF. For the CDR3, the DNA is TGTGCCAGTAGTATAGCAGGGGGCACTGAAGCTTTCTTT.

The chain has TRBV4-3 and TRBJ2-1; D not resolved. CDR1 and CDR2 (germline): LGHNA, YSLEER. The CDR3 contains 15 residues. The V end lost 0 bases, the J end lost 0 bases, and 6 bases lay between the germline ends. The CDR3 nucleotides are TGCGCCAGCAGCCAAGACAAGAGCTCCTACAATGAGCAGTTCTTC. It translates to CASSQDKSSYNEQFF.

The chain uses TRBV5-4 and TRBJ2-2, with D perhaps matching TRBD2 (6 bases). The CDR3 extends over 15 amino acids. The germline V and J ends were trimmed by 4 bases and 2 bases, with 12 bases remaining between them. CDR1 SGHNT and CDR2 YYREEE come from the germline V gene (reference sequence). CDR3 loop: CASSPGGINTGELFF. The CDR3 bases are TGTGCCAGCAGCCCTGGCGGGATTAACACCGGGGAGCTGTTTTTT.